The 3 T cell receptor beta chains presented below share a single source sample, sequenced in a study of shared clonotypes between healthy human individuals. Sequencing used immunoSEQ multiplex PCR; TCRdb keeps in-frame clones, though not all of them. Of some 1 million clones in the sample, around 75% were seen once. Sample: memory CD4+ T cells sorted from blood. Subset defined: CD45RA-negative fraction. The receptors were gathered from a man younger than 35 in good health.

The V gene is TRBV5-1, the J gene TRBJ2-1; D not resolved. Germline values: CDR1 SGHRS, CDR2 YFSETQ. The CDR3 has 12 residues. V gave up 4 bases and J gave up 5 bases, with 7 bases separating them. The CDR3 sequence: CASSQNNNEQFF. The CDR3 DNA is TGCGCCAGCAGCCAAAATAACAATGAGCAGTTCTTC.

The chain couples TRBV30 to TRBJ2-1, with D perhaps matching TRBD1 or TRBD2 (5 bases each). The CDR3 runs 14 residues. The V and J ends lost 0 bases and 8 bases respectively, with 14 bases between them. Germline V gene data show CDR1 as GTSNPN and CDR2 as SVGIG (reference sequence). In DNA form, the CDR3 reads TGTGCCTGGAGTGTATCACGCCGGGGCGATGAGCAGTTCTTC. It yields the protein CAWSVSRRGDEQFF.

Regarding this clone: The same CDR3 can be traced to other DNA sequences in this sample. The V call is TRBV5-1, the J call TRBJ2-1; D not resolved. Germline-derived CDR1 and CDR2 are SGHRS and YFSETQ. CDR3 length equals 15 residues. The V and J ends lost 0 bases and 0 bases respectively, with 7 bases between them. This CDR3 reads CASSLGVSSYNEQFF. The CDR3 region has the DNA TGCGCCAGCAGCTTGGGGGTGAGCTCCTACAATGAGCAGTTCTTC.